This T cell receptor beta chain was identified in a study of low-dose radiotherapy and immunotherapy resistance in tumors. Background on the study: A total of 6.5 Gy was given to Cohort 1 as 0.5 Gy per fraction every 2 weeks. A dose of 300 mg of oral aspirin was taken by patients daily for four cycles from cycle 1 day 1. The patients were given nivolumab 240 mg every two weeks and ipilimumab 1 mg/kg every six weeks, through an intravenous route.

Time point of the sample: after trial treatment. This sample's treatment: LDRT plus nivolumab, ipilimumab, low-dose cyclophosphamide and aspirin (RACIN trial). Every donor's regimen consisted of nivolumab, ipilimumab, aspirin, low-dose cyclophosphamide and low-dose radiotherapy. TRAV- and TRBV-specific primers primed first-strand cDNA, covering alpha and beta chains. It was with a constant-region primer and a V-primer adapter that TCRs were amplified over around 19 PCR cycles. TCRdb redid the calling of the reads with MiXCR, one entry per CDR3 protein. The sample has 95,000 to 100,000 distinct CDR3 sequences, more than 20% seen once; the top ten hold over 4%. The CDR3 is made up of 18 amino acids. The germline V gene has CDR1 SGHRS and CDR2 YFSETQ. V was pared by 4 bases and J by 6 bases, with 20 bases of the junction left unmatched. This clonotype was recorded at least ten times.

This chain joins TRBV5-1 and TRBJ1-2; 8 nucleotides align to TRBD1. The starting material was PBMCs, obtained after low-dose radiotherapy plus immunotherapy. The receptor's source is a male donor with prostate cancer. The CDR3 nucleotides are TGCGCCAGCAGCCCGCGAAGACAAAGCGACAGGGGCGGAAATGGCTACACCTTC. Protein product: CASSPRRQSDRGGNGYTF.